This entry lists 17 T cell receptor beta chains sequenced from one sample in a study of T-cell reconstitution after alpha-beta-depleted transplantation in children. The TCRbeta library incorporated unique molecular identifiers. TCRdb reprocessed the PCR reads via MiXCR and lists one record per CDR3 protein. Here the sample spans about 500,000 distinct CDR3 sequences, 9.5% to 12% being singletons. The input for sequencing was PBMCs, mostly from graft donor cells, taken 180 days after TCRalphabeta/CD19-depleted stem cell transplant. The receptors here all came from a female patient aged 2-10 years who had a stem cell transplant for aplastic anemia, so the T cells may come from the graft donor.

The V and J genes are TRBV28 and TRBJ2-7, with TRBD1 matching 12 bases. The CDR3 totals 16 residues. Germline lookup yields CDR1 MDHEN and CDR2 SYDVKM. The J segment lost 5 bases and the V segment lost 6 bases, leaving 11 bases of the junction unmatched. CDR3 protein: CASRGVGTGGLHEQYV. CDR3 sequence (DNA): TGTGCCAGCAGGGGGGTGGGGACAGGGGGCCTTCACGAGCAGTACGTC.

J is TRBJ2-2 and V is TRBV3-1; 11 bases map to TRBD2. This CDR3 is built from 18 residues. CDR1 is LGHDT, CDR2 YNNKEL, per germline (reference sequence). V lost 2 bases, J lost 0 bases, and 5 bases stayed unmatched. This CDR3 is CASSQTGTSGTNTGELFF. The CDR3, as DNA: TGTGCCAGCAGCCAAACTGGGACTAGCGGAACGAACACCGGGGAGCTGTTTTTT.

In this sample, this clonotype turned up a few times. The chain joins TRBV29-1 to TRBJ2-3; 7 nucleotides agree with TRBD2. V shed 3 bases, J shed 5 bases, and the junction held 8 bases outside the gene matches. This CDR3 spans 14 amino acids. The germline CDR1 and CDR2 sequences are SQVTM and ANQGSEA. The CDR3 loop is CSVEGGRARDTQYF. CDR3 nucleotides: TGCAGCGTTGAGGGTGGGAGGGCCCGAGATACGCAGTATTTT.

A few counts support this clonotype. The chain couples TRBV7-3 to TRBJ1-2; D is undetermined. CDR1 is SGHTA, CDR2 FQGTGA, per germline. This CDR3 is built from 13 residues. Trimming left V 5 bases short and J 2 bases short, with 9 bases between. The CDR3 nucleotides read TGTGCCAGCAGCGAACAGCCGAACTATGGCTACACCTTC. Protein: CASSEQPNYGYTF.

V is TRBV15 and J is TRBJ2-7; 13 nucleotides align to TRBD2. This CDR3 spans 17 amino acids. V gave up 5 bases and J gave up 2 bases; unmatched junction bases: 9. The germline V gene encodes CDR1 LNHNV and CDR2 YYDKDF (reference sequence). The CDR3 DNA reads TGTGCCACCAGCTTTAGACTAGCGGGAGGACCTACCTACGAGCAGTACTTC. Residues: CATSFRLAGGPTYEQYF.

CDR3 nucleotide sequence: TGCAGTGCGAGCCAAACAGGGCCCGGCTATGGCTACACCTTC. Amino acids: CSASQTGPGYGYTF. The rearrangement joins TRBV20-1 to TRBJ1-2; possible D gene TRBD1, 6 bases. Trimming removed 6 bases at V and 4 bases at J, with 18 bases between. Germline-derived CDR1 and CDR2 are DFQATT and SNEGSKA (reference sequence). The CDR3 is 14 amino acids.

This clonotype has only a few counts. V usage is TRBV5-1 and J usage is TRBJ2-1, with D maybe TRBD1 (6 bases). The length of the CDR3 is 15 residues. From germline, CDR1 is SGHRS and CDR2 YFSETQ. V dropped 1 base and J dropped 9 bases, with 17 bases sitting between them. Here the CDR3 DNA reads TGCGCCAGCAGCTTGTTCGAACCAGGGGCGGGTGAGCAGTTCTTC. It translates to CASSLFEPGAGEQFF.

There are a few counts of this clonotype. The chain employs TRBV2 and TRBJ2-1; D may be TRBD1 (6 bases). V lost 6 bases and J 10 bases, leaving 22 bases between the germline ends. CDR1 is SNHLY and CDR2 is FYNNEI in the germline V gene. The CDR3 extends over 15 amino acids. CDR3 bases: TGTGCCAGCAGCACCGTAGGGGGAGATCAGGGGGAGCAGTTCTTC. It yields the protein CASSTVGGDQGEQFF.

This clonotype was detected ten times or more. The gene calls are TRBV12-3 or TRBV12-4 and TRBJ2-7, with TRBD1 matching over 10 bases. The CDR3 totals 11 residues. J lost 13 bases, V lost 8 bases, and 8 bases had no gene match. The CDR3 DNA reads TGTGCCAGCCCCCGGGACAGGGGCCTTTACGTC. Translation gives CASPRDRGLYV.

The genes are TRBV28 and TRBJ2-3; unclear D gene. V lost 1 base to trimming and J lost 10 bases, with 9 bases between them. The CDR3 has 12 residues. Germline CDR1 reads MDHEN; CDR2 reads SYDVKM. CDR3 region: CASSLLLPAQYF. DNA for the CDR3: TGTGCCAGCAGTTTATTGCTCCCCGCGCAGTATTTT.

The V gene is TRBV6-1, the J gene TRBJ1-4; 8 bases align to TRBD1. V lost 6 bases, J lost 4 bases, and 7 bases stayed unmatched. This CDR3 is 15 amino acids long. The germline CDR1 and CDR2 sequences are MNHNS and SASEGT. The CDR3 nucleotides are TGTGCCAGCAGGAGACACAGGGGGAATAATGAAAAACTGTTTTTT. Translated, it gives CASRRHRGNNEKLFF.

This clonotype was seen a handful of times. J is TRBJ1-1 and V is TRBV20-1; the D gene is possibly TRBD1 (5 bases). V lost 5 bases and J lost 5, with 9 bases in between. Germline loops: CDR1 DFQATT, CDR2 SNEGSKA (reference sequence). The CDR3 extends over 11 amino acids. The CDR3 loop is CSAPWGTEAFF. Written as DNA, the CDR3 is TGCAGTGCTCCGTGGGGGACTGAAGCTTTCTTT.

The chain is built from TRBV7-9 and TRBJ1-2; no clear D. From germline, CDR1 is SEHNR and CDR2 FQNEAQ (reference sequence). The V and J ends lost 4 bases and 5 bases respectively, with 5 bases between them. CDR3 size: 11 residues. The CDR3 sequence is CASSWTYGYTF. In DNA, the CDR3 is TGTGCCAGCAGCTGGACTTATGGCTACACCTTC.

This clonotype was picked up a small number of times. The chain combines TRBV20-1 with TRBJ1-5; D remains ambiguous. This CDR3 has 12 amino acids. Trimming removed 3 bases from V and 3 bases from J, with 6 bases in between. The germline CDR1 and CDR2 sequences are DFQATT and SNEGSKA (reference sequence). The CDR3 here is CSARRDNQPQHF. As DNA, the CDR3 is TGCAGTGCTAGGCGTGACAATCAGCCCCAGCATTTT.

This clonotype was recorded at least ten times. Sequence at one end of the junction differs from germline and may be a read error. This chain links TRBV5-1 with TRBJ1-1; D is uncertain. Per germline, CDR1 SGHRS and CDR2 YFSETQ. The CDR3 contains 12 residues. The CDR3 coding sequence is TGTGCCAGCAGTTTCTCGGGGACTGAAGCTTTCTTT. Its translation: CASSFSGTEAFF.

This rearrangement joins TRBV6-1 to TRBJ1-2; D not certain. The CDR3 sequence is 11 residues long. Trimming stripped 6 bases from V and 8 bases from J, with 10 bases between. Germline CDR1 MNHNS, CDR2 SASEGT. CDR3 sequence (DNA): TGTGCCAGCAGGCATCGGAACGGCTACACCTTC. It specifies CASRHRNGYTF.

The chain links TRBV29-1 to TRBJ1-1, with D perhaps matching TRBD1 (5 bases). Trimming took 4 bases from V and 8 from J, leaving 17 bases between them. CDR1 SQVTM and CDR2 ANQGSEA come from the germline V gene. The CDR3 extends over 13 amino acids. The CDR3 loop is CSVAGHVKPEAFF. The CDR3 nucleotides read TGCAGCGTTGCAGGGCATGTAAAACCGGAAGCTTTCTTT.